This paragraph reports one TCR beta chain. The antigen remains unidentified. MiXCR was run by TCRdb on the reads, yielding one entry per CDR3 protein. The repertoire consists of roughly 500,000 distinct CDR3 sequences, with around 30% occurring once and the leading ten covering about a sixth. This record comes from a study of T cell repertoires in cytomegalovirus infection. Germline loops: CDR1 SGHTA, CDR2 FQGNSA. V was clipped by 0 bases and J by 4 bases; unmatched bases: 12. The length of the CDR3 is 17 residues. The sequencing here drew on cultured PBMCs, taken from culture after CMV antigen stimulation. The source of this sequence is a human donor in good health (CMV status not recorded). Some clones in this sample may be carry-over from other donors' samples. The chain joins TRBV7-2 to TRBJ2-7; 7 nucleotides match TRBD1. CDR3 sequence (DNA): TGTGCCAGCAGCTTAGCCGCCAAGGGGGCCCAGCTATACGAGCAGTACTTC. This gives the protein CASSLAAKGAQLYEQYF.